This TCR beta chain was captured in a study of cytomegalovirus exposure and HLA in healthy donors. Points from the study as a whole: In a later analysis, TCR beta V- and J-gene trimming was associated with a missense DCLRE1C variant. Presence/absence analysis assumed near-uniform sequencing depth across donors. The availability of immune exposure information extended only to CMV serostatus.

Trimming left V 0 bases short and J 3 bases short, with 6 bases between. The CDR3 length is 13 residues. CDR1 is SGHRS and CDR2 is YFSETQ in the germline V gene. Use of 60 Vbeta and 13 Jbeta primers characterized the PCR. Sequencing was performed with immunoSEQ multiplex PCR; in TCRdb, only in-frame clones are kept and a portion is missing. Its table lists around 57,000 clones. There were likely unrecorded immune exposures, though donors were nominally healthy when sampled. Comment on this clone: Its antigen remains unknown.

Sequenced: PBMCs. This chain connects TRBV5-1 to TRBJ2-5; D is undetermined. This TCR came from a woman between 50 and 59 years old in good health and CMV-seropositive. CDR3 region: CASSLGLEETQYF. The CDR3 bases are TGCGCCAGCAGCTTGGGTCTCGAAGAGACCCAGTACTTC. The full variable domain, rest sourced from reference TRBV5-1 and TRBJ2-5, is KAGVTQTPRYLIKTRGQQVTLSCSPISGHRSVSWYQQTPGQGLQFLFEYFSETQRNKGNFPGRFSGRQFSNSRSEMNVSTLELGDSALYLCASSLGLEETQYFGPGTRLLVL.